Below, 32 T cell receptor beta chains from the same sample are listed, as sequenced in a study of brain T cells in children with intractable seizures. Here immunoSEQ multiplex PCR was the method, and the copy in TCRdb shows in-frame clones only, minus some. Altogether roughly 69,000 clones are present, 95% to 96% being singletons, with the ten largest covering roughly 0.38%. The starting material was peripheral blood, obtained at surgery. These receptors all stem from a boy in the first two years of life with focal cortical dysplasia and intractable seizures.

Here the CDR3 reads CASSYSGANYGYTF. Written as DNA, the CDR3 is TGTGCCAGCAGTTACTCGGGAGCTAACTATGGCTACACCTTC. J is TRBJ1-2 and V is TRBV6-2 or TRBV6-3; D not resolved. The CDR3 spans 14 residues. Trimming left V 0 bases short and J 0 bases short, with 5 bases between. Germline CDR1 reads MNHEY; CDR2 reads SVGEGT.

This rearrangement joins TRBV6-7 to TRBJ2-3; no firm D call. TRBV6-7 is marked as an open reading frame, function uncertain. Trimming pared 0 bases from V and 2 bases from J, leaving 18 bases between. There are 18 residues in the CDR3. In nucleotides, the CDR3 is TGTGCCAGCAGTTACTCGCGGATCGCCAACTACCCCACAGATACGCAGTATTTT. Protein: CASSYSRIANYPTDTQYF.

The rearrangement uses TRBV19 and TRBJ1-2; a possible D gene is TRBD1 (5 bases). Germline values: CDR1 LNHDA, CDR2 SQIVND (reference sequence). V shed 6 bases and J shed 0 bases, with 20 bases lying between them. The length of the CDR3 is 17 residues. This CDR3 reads CASRSGHGGVANYGYTF. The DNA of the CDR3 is TGTGCCAGTAGATCGGGCCACGGGGGGGTTGCTAACTATGGCTACACCTTC.

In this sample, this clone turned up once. The CDR3 region is CASSDRSSGANVLTF. The DNA of the CDR3 is TGTGCCAGCAGCGACAGAAGCTCTGGGGCCAACGTCCTGACTTTC. The rearrangement uses TRBV6-6 and TRBJ2-6, with D possibly being TRBD1 (5 bases). Between the trimmed V and J ends, which lost 6 bases and 0 bases, there was a span of 9 bases. The CDR3 spans 15 residues. Germline lookup yields CDR1 MNHNY and CDR2 SVGAGI (reference sequence).

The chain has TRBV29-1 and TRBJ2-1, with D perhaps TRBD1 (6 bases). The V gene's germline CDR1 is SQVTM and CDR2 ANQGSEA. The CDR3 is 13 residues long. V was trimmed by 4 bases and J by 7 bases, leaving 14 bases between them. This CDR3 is CSVVPGVGNEQFF. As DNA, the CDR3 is TGCAGCGTTGTACCAGGGGTGGGGAATGAGCAGTTCTTC.

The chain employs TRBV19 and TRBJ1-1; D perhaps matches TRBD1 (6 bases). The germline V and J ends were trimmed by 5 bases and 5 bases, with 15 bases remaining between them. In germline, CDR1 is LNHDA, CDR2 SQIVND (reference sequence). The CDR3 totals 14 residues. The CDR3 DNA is TGTGCCAGTAGTTTGGAGGCAGGGGTGACTGAAGCTTTCTTT. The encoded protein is CASSLEAGVTEAFF. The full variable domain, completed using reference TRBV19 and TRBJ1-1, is DGGITQSPKYLFRKEGQNVTLSCEQNLNHDAMYWYRQDPGQGLRLIYYSQIVNDFQKGDIAEGYSVSREKKESFPLTVTSAQKNPTAFYLCASSLEAGVTEAFFGQGTRLTVV.

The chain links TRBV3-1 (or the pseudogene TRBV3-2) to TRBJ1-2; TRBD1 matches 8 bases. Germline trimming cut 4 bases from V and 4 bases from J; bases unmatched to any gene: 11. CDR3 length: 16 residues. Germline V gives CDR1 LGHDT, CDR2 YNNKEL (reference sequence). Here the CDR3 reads CASSLGQGGRFYGYTF. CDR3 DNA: TGTGCCAGCAGCCTCGGACAGGGAGGCAGATTCTATGGCTACACCTTC.

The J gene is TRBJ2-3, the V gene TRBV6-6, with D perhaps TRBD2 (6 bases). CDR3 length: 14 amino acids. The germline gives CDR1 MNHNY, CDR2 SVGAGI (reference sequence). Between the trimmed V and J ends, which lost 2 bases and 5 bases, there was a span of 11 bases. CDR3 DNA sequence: TGTGCCAGCAGTTACGGGGGGTCTGGAGATACGCAGTATTTT. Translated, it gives CASSYGGSGDTQYF.

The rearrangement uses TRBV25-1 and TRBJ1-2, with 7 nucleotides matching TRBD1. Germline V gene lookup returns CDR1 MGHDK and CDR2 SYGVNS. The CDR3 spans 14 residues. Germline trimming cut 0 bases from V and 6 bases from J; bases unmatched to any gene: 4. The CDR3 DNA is TGTGCCAGCAGTGAATATCGACAGGGCAATGGCTACACCTTC. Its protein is CASSEYRQGNGYTF.

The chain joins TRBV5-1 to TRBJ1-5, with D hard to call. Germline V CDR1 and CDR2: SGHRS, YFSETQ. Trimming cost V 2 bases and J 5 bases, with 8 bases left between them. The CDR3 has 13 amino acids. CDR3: CASSFGGDQPQHF. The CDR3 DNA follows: TGCGCCAGCAGCTTCGGCGGTGATCAGCCCCAGCATTTT.

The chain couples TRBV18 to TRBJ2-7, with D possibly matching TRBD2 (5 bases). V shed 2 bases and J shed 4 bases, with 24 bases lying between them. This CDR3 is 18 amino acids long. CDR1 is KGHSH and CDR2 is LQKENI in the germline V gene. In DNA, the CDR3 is TGTGCCAGCTCACCAGTTTCGTCTAGCTACCTCACCCCTTACGAGCAGTACTTC. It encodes CASSPVSSSYLTPYEQYF.

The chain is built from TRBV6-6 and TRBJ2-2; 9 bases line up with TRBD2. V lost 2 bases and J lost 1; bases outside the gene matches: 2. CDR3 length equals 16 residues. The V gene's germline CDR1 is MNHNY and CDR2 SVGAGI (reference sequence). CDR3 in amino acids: CASSYLAGRNTGELFF. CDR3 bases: TGTGCCAGCAGTTACCTAGCGGGGAGGAACACCGGGGAGCTGTTTTTT.

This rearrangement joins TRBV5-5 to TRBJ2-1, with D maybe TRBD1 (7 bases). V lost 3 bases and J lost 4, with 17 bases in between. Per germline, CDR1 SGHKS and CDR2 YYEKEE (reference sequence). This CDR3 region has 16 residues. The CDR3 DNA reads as TGTGCCAGCAGCTCCGTCGCGGGACAGAGTTACAATGAGCAGTTCTTC. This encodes CASSSVAGQSYNEQFF. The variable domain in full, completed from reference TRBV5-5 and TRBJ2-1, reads DAGVTQSPTHLIKTRGQQVTLRCSPISGHKSVSWYQQVLGQGPQFIFQYYEKEERGRGNFPDRFSARQFPNYSSELNVNALLLGDSALYLCASSSVAGQSYNEQFFGPGTRLTVL.

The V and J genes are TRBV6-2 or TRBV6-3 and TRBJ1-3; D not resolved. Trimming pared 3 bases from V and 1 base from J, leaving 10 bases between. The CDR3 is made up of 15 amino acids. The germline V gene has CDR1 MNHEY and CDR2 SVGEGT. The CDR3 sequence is CASSYAGLSGNTIYF. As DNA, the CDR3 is TGTGCCAGCAGTTATGCAGGCCTTTCTGGAAACACCATATATTTT.

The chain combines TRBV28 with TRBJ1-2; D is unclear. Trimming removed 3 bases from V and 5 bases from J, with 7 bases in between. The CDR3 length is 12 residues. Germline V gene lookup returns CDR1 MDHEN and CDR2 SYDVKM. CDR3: CASSLGDYGYTF. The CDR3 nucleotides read TGTGCCAGCAGTTTGGGAGATTATGGCTACACCTTC.

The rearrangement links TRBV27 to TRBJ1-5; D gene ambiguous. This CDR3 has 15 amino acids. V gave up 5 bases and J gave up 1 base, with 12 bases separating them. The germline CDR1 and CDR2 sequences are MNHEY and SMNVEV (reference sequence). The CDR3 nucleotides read TGTGCCAGCAGTCCGTCCGGTGAAAGCAATCAGCCCCAGCATTTT. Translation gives CASSPSGESNQPQHF.

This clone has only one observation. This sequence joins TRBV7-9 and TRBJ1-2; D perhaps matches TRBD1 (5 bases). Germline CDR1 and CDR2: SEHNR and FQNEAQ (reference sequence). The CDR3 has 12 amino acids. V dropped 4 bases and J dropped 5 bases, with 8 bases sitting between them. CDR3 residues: CASSSGGYGYTF. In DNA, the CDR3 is TGTGCCAGCAGCTCCGGGGGGTATGGCTACACCTTC.

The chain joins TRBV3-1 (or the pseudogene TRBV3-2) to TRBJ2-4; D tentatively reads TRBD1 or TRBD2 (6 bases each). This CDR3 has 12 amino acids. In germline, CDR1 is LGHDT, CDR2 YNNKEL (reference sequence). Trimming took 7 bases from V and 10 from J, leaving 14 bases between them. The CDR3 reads CASNRGAGIQYF. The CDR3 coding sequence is TGTGCCAGCAATAGGGGGGCTGGAATTCAGTACTTC.

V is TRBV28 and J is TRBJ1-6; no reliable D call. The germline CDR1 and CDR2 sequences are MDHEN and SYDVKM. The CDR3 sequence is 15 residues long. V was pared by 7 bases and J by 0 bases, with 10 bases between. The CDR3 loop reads CASMVKGSYNSPLHF. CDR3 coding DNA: TGTGCCAGCATGGTTAAGGGCTCCTATAATTCACCCCTCCACTTT.

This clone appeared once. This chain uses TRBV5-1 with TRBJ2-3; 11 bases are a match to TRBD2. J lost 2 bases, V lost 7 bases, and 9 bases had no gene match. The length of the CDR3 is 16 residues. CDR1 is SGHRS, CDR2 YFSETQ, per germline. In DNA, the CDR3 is TGCGCCAGCGGGGCGGGGACTAGCGGTTCCACAGATACGCAGTATTTT. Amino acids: CASGAGTSGSTDTQYF.

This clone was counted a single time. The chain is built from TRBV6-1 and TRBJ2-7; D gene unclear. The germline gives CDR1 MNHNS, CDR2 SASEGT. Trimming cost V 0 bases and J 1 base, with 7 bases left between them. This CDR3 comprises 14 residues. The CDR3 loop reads CASSEADGSYEQYF. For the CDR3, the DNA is TGTGCCAGCAGTGAAGCTGACGGTTCCTACGAGCAGTACTTC.

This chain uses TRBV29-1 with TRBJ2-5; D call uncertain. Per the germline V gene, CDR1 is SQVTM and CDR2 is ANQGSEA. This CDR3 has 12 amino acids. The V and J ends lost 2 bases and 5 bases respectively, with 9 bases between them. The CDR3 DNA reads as TGCAGCGTTGAAAGGAGCCGCGAGACCCAGTACTTC. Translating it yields CSVERSRETQYF.

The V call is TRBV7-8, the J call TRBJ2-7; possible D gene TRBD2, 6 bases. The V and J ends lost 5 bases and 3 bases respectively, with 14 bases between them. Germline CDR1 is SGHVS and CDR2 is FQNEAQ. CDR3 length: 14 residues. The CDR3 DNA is TGTGCCAGCAGCGGGGACTCCCCAAGCTACGAGCAGTACTTC. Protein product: CASSGDSPSYEQYF.

CDR3 sequence reads: CASSQDPDRASYTF. The DNA for the CDR3 is TGCGCCAGCAGCCAAGATCCGGACAGGGCGAGCTACACCTTC. The gene calls are TRBV4-3 and TRBJ1-2; 8 nucleotides align to TRBD1. The V gene's germline CDR1 is LGHNA and CDR2 YSLEER. V shed 0 bases, J shed 9 bases, and the junction held 6 bases outside the gene matches. The CDR3 has 14 residues.

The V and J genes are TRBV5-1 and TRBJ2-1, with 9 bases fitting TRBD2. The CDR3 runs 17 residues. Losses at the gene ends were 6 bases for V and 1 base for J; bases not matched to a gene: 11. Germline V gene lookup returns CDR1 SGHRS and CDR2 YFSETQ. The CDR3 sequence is CASIEGIAGESYNEQFF. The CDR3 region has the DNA TGCGCCAGCATCGAGGGAATAGCGGGAGAATCCTACAATGAGCAGTTCTTC.

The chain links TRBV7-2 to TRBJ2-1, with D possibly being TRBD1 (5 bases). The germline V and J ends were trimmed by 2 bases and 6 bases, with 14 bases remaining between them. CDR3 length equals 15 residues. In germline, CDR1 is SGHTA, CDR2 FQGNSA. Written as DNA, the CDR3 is TGTGCCAGCAGCTTAAGGTTTTTTGGGGCCAATGAGCAGTTCTTC. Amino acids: CASSLRFFGANEQFF.

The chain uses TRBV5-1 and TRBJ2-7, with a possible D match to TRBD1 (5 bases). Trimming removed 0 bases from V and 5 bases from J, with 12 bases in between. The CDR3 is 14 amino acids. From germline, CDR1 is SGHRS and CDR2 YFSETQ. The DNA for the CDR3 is TGCGCCAGCAGCTTGGTTCAGGGTACCGACGAGCAGTACTTC. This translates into CASSLVQGTDEQYF.

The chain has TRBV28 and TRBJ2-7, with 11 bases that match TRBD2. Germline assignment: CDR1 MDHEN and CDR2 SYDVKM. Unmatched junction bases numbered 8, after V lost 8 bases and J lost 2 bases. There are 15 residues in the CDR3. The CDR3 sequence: CASSGEGLAAYEQYF. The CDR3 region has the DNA TGTGCCAGCTCGGGGGAGGGACTAGCGGCCTACGAGCAGTACTTC. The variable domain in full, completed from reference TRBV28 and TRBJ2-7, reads DVKVTQSSRYLVKRTGEKVFLECVQDMDHENMFWYRQDPGLGLRLIYFSYDVKMKEKGDIPEGYSVSREKKERFSLILESASTNQTSMYLCASSGEGLAAYEQYFGPGTRLTVT.

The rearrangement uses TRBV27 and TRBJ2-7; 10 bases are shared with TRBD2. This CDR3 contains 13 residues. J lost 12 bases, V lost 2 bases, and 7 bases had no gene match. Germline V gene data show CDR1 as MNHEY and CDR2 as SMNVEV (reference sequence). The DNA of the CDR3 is TGTGCCAGCAGTTTAAGGCTTCTAGCGGGGGTGTACTTC. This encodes CASSLRLLAGVYF.

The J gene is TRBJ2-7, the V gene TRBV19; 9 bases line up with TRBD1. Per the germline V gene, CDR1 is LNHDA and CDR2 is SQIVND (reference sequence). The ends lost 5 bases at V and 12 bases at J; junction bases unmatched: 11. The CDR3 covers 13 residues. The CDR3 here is CASSPRQGGLVYF. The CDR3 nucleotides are TGTGCCAGTAGTCCCCGACAGGGGGGTCTCGTGTACTTC.

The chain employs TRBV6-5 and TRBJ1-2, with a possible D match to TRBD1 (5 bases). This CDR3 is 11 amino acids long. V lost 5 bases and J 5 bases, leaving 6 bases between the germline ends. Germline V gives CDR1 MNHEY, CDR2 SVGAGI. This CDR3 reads CASSQGYGYTF. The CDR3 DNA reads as TGTGCCAGCAGTCAGGGTTATGGCTACACCTTC.

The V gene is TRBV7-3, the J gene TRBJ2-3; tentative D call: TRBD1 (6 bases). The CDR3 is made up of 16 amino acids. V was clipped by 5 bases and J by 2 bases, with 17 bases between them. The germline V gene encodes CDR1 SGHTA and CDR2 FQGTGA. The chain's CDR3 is CASSQGTGFSTDTQYF. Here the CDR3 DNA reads TGTGCCAGCAGCCAGGGGACGGGATTCTCCACAGATACGCAGTATTTT.